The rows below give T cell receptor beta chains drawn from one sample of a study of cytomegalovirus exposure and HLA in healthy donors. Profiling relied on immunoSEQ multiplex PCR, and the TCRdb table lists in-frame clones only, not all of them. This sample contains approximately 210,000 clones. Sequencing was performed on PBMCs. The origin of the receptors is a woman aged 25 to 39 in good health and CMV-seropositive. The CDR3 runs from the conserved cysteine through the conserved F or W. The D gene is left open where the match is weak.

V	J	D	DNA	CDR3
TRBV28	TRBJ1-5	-	TGTGCCAGCAGTACCGTCAGGAATATTCAGCCCCAGCATTTT	CASSTVRNIQPQHF
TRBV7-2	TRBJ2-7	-	TGTGCCAGCAGCTTAGCGTCGACAGGAAACTCCTACGAGCAGTACTTC	CASSLASTGNSYEQYF
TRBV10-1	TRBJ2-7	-	TGCGCCAGCAGTGAGGGACAACGGGCATCCTACGAGCAGTACTTC	CASSEGQRASYEQYF
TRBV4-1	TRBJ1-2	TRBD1	TGCGCCAGCAGCCCTTTCCCCGGGACAGGGGGGAAAAACTATGGCTACACCTTC	CASSPFPGTGGKNYGYTF
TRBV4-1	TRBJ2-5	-	TGCGCCAGCAGCCAACAGGGGGGACAAGAGACCCAGTACTTC	CASSQQGGQETQYF
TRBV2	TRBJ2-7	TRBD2	TGTGCCAGCAGTCTACTTTCGGGACTAGCGTCCGAGCAGTACTTC	CASSLLSGLASEQYF
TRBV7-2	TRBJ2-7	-	TGTGCCAGCAGCTTAGTGTTTGGCCACGAGCAGTACTTC	CASSLVFGHEQYF
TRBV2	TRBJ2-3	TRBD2	TGTGCCAGCAGTGTAAGTCTAGCGGGGGTCGCTAGCACAGATACGCAGTATTTT	CASSVSLAGVASTDTQYF
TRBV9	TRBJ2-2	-	TGTGCCAGCAGCGTCGGGTTCGGCACCGGGGAGCTGTTTTTT	CASSVGFGTGELFF
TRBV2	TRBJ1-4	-	TGTGCCAGCAGTGAGCCGACTCTTAATGAAAAACTGTTTTTT	CASSEPTLNEKLFF
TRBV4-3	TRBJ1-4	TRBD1	TGCGCCAGCAGCCAAGATGAGGCAGGGGGACATGAAAAACTGTTTTTT	CASSQDEAGGHEKLFF
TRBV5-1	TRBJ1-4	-	TGCGCCAGCAGCCTCAGTCGGGAGGGTGAAAAACTGTTTTTT	CASSLSREGEKLFF
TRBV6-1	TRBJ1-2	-	TGTGCCAGCTCGGGTTTCGCAGGGAACTATGGCTACACCTTC	CASSGFAGNYGYTF
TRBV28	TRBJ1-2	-	TGTGCCAGCAGTTTACGCAGTACGTCTAACTATGGCTACACCTTC	CASSLRSTSNYGYTF
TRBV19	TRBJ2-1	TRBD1	TGTGCCAGTAGTTACAGGGGGACCTCCTACAATGAGCAGTTCTTC	CASSYRGTSYNEQFF
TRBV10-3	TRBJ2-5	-	TGTGCCATCAGAGGACTGTACCAAGAGACCCAGTACTTC	CAIRGLYQETQYF
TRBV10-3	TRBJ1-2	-	TGTGCCATCAACGCCGCCGGTGACTATGGCTACACCTTC	CAINAAGDYGYTF
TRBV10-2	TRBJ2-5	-	TGCGCCAGCAGTGGAAGGAGCGAGCAAGAGACCCAGTACTTC	CASSGRSEQETQYF
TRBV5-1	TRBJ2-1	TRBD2	TGCGCCAGCAGCTTGGTACCCGGGGGGGCTGATAGTAATGAGCAGTTCTTC	CASSLVPGGADSNEQFF
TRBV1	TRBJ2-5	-	TGCACCAAGATAAACGGGATTTCGGGGGAGACCCAGTACTTC	CTKINGISGETQYF
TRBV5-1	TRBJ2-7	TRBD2	TGCGCCAGCAGCTTGGCCCGGGATAGCGGGAGCTACGAGCAGTACTTC	CASSLARDSGSYEQYF
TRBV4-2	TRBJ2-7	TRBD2	TGTGCCAGCAGCCAAAGCGGGAGGATGGACGAGCAGTACTTC	CASSQSGRMDEQYF
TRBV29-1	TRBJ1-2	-	TGCAGCGTTGAGGGCAGCCGCTATGGCTACACCTTC	CSVEGSRYGYTF
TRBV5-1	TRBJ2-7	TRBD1	TGCGCCAGCAGCTTGGCAACAGGGGGTTCCTACGAGCAGTACTTC	CASSLATGGSYEQYF
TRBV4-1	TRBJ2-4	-	TGCGCCAGCAGCCAAGATTCGCGGAACATTCAGTACTTC	CASSQDSRNIQYF
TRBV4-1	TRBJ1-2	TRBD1	TGCGCCAGCAGCCCACAATATGGACAGGGGAAATATGGCTACACCTTC	CASSPQYGQGKYGYTF
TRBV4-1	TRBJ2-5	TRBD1	TGCGCCAGCAGCCATCCAGGGGGCCGGGAGACCCAGTACTTC	CASSHPGGRETQYF
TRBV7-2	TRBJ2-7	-	TGTGCCAGCAGCCGTTGGTCGGGACACCTATCCTACGAGCAGTACTTC	CASSRWSGHLSYEQYF
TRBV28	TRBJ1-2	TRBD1	TGTGCCAGCAGTCCGGACGGACAGGAGATAAATGGCTACACCTTC	CASSPDGQEINGYTF
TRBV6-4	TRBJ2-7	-	TGTGCCAGCAGTGACTCCGAACAGGGAGGGTACGAGCAGTACTTC	CASSDSEQGGYEQYF
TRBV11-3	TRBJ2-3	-	TGTGCCAGCAGCGAACAGGGTAACACAGATACGCAGTATTTT	CASSEQGNTDTQYF
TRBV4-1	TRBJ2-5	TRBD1	TGCGCCAGCAGCCCTCAGGGGGCGTGGGAGACCCAGTACTTC	CASSPQGAWETQYF
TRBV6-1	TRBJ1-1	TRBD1	TGTGCCAGCAGTGTAGGACAGGGGGACACTGAAGCTTTCTTT	CASSVGQGDTEAFF
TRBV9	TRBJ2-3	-	TGTGCCAGCAGCGCGGGGGGCGGGATCCATACGCAGTATTTT	CASSAGGGIHTQYF
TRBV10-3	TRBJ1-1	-	TGTGCCATCAGTGAAAGACAGGCGAACACTGAAGCTTTCTTT	CAISERQANTEAFF
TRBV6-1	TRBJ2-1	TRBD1	TGTGCCAGCAGTGAAGCGGCCCAGGGTGGGACAGTGCTTTCCTACAATGAGCAGTTCTTC	CASSEAAQGGTVLSYNEQFF
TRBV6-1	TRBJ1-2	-	TGTGCCAGCAGTGAAGGGCTGGGGCCATACTATGGCTACACCTTC	CASSEGLGPYYGYTF
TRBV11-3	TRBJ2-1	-	TGTGCCAGCAGCCTACTACCGGGCAATGAGCAGTTCTTC	CASSLLPGNEQFF
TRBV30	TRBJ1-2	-	TGTGCCTGGAGCGATCGGGGGGCGTTTATCTTTTTGGGCTACACCTTC	CAWSDRGAFIFLGYTF
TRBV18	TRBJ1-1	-	TGTGCCAGCTCACCACCGTCGGGGTTTTACACTGAAGCTTTCTTT	CASSPPSGFYTEAFF
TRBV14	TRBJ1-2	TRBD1	TGTGCCAGCAGCCAGAGTCTGACAGGGATCTATGGCTACACCTTC	CASSQSLTGIYGYTF